The clone carrying this TCR beta chain has just a few counts. The entry originates in a study of blood T cell repertoires in COVID-19. Some clones are missing from TCRdb's copy, which holds only in-frame ones; the method was immunoSEQ multiplex PCR. The sample records about 160,000 clones, over 60% being singletons. The germline V gene has CDR1 SEHNR and CDR2 FQNEAQ (reference sequence). The CDR3 totals 13 residues. V dropped 1 base and J dropped 4 bases, with 7 bases sitting between them. This chain links TRBV7-9 with TRBJ1-2, with D perhaps matching TRBD1 (5 bases). The source material was peripheral blood. The TCR was taken from a man between 60 and 75 years old with acute or convalescent COVID-19. CDR3 coding DNA: TGTGCCAGCAGCTTAGACGACAGCTATGGCTACACCTTC. It is translated as CASSLDDSYGYTF.